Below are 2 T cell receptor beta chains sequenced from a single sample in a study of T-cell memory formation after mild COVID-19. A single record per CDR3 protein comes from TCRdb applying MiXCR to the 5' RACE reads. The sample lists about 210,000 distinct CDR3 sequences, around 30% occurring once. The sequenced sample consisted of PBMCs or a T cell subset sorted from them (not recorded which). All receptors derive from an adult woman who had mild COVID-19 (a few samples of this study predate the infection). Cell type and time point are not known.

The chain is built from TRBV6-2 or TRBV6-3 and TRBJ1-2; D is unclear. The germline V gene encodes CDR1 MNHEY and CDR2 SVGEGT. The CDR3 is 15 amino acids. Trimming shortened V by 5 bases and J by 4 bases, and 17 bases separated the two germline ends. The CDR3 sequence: CASSVSTDGGYGYTF. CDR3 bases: TGTGCCAGCAGTGTATCAACGGACGGAGGCTATGGCTACACCTTC.

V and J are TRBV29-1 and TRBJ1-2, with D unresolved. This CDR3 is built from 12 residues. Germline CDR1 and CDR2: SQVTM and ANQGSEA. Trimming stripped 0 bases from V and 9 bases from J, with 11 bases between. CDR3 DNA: TGCAGCGTTGAAGATCCTTATTCTAGCTACACCTTC. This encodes CSVEDPYSSYTF.